The clone carrying this TCR beta chain has a handful of counts. The target antigen is unknown. Unique-molecular-identifier-tagged TCR beta cDNA libraries were used. The authors obtained roughly 0.5 million cDNA molecules from approximately 0.95 to 9.8 million T cells. TCRdb passed the PCR reads through MiXCR, listing each CDR3 protein once. The repertoire holds hundreds of thousands of distinct CDR3 sequences, with roughly 27% as singletons. The sample belongs to a study of post-analysis software for immune sequencing data. Study findings and constraints: Controls significantly exceeded multiple sclerosis patients in normalized Chao1 diversity. Roughly 5 TRBV segments (TRBV5-6, TRBV5-1 and TRBV20-1 among them) occurred more frequently in patients than in controls.

The CDR3 consists of 17 residues. V dropped 2 bases and J dropped 4; count of bases not matched to a gene: 11. Per germline, CDR1 LGHDT and CDR2 YNNKEL (reference sequence). The rearrangement uses TRBV3-1 and TRBJ2-7; 10 nucleotides align to TRBD1. The origin of this receptor is a girl aged 10-17 years with multiple sclerosis. Sequenced input: blood. The CDR3 loop is CASSQIERQGAGYEQYF. The CDR3 DNA is TGTGCCAGCAGCCAAATCGAACGACAGGGGGCTGGGTACGAGCAGTACTTC.